The 16 T cell receptor beta chains below all came from one sample that was sequenced in a study of shared clonotypes between healthy human individuals. TCRdb keeps only in-frame clones here, not all; method: immunoSEQ multiplex PCR. The profile shows approximately 2.1 million clones, 93% of them singletons. The sample taken for sequencing was naive CD4+ T cells from PBMCs. Subset described: CD45RA+ positively selected. Receptors originate from a man between 18 and 35 years old in good health. Some clones in this sample may be carry-over from other donors' samples.

The CDR3, as DNA: TGTGCCAGTAGTATGAAGGTGCTACAGCCCCAGCATTTT. It specifies CASSMKVLQPQHF. The rearrangement joins TRBV19 to TRBJ1-5; D gene uncertain. V was pared by 3 bases and J by 7 bases, with 10 bases between. From germline, CDR1 is LNHDA and CDR2 SQIVND (reference sequence). This CDR3 has 13 amino acids.

This clone was seen just once. The J gene is TRBJ2-7, the V gene TRBV9; 10 bases are shared with TRBD1. Germline V lookup: CDR1 SGDLS, CDR2 YYNGEE. The length of the CDR3 is 15 residues. J gave up 5 bases and V 3 bases, and 8 bases lay outside the gene matches. CDR3 sequence: CASSGSTGGWNEQYF. CDR3 coding DNA: TGTGCCAGCAGCGGGTCGACAGGGGGCTGGAACGAGCAGTACTTC.

V is TRBV28 and J is TRBJ2-2; D might be TRBD2 (5 bases). The length of the CDR3 is 12 residues. Trimming shortened V by 10 bases and J by 6 bases, and 12 bases separated the two germline ends. Germline-derived CDR1 and CDR2 are MDHEN and SYDVKM. The CDR3: CATDGGPGELFF. In DNA, the CDR3 is TGTGCCACCGATGGAGGACCCGGGGAGCTGTTTTTT. Full variable domain (missing parts from reference TRBV28 and TRBJ2-2): DVKVTQSSRYLVKRTGEKVFLECVQDMDHENMFWYRQDPGLGLRLIYFSYDVKMKEKGDIPEGYSVSREKKERFSLILESASTNQTSMYLCATDGGPGELFFGEGSRLTVL.

The gene calls are TRBV28 and TRBJ1-1; D is unclear. Germline V gene sequence: CDR1 MDHEN, CDR2 SYDVKM. V dropped 4 bases and J dropped 9 bases, with 21 bases sitting between them. There are 15 residues in the CDR3. The CDR3 DNA sequence: TGTGCCAGCAGTTCCGTACCCCCCCCGGTCGTTCAAGCTTTCTTT. This translates into CASSSVPPPVVQAFF.

The chain uses TRBV7-2 and TRBJ1-2, with 7 bases that match TRBD1. V lost 4 bases and J lost 5; bases outside the gene matches: 16. The CDR3 is 17 residues long. In germline, CDR1 is SGHTA, CDR2 FQGNSA. The CDR3 DNA sequence: TGTGCCAGCAGCTCCGCCCCGCGACAGGGCGTCCGGTATGGCTACACCTTC. It encodes CASSSAPRQGVRYGYTF.

The chain joins TRBV9 to TRBJ1-4; D is undetermined. V was cut by 0 bases and J by 6 bases, with 12 bases left in between. CDR3 size: 15 residues. Germline V gene lookup returns CDR1 SGDLS and CDR2 YYNGEE. The CDR3 loop is CASSVDPGWDEKLFF. Written as DNA, the CDR3 is TGTGCCAGCAGCGTAGATCCGGGATGGGATGAAAAACTGTTTTTT. The full variable domain, completed using reference TRBV9 and TRBJ1-4, is DSGVTQTPKHLITATGQRVTLRCSPRSGDLSVYWYQQSLDQGLQFLIQYYNGEERAKGNILERFSAQQFPDLHSELNLSSLELGDSALYFCASSVDPGWDEKLFFGSGTQLSVL.

The V call is TRBV6-5, the J call TRBJ2-3, with D perhaps matching TRBD1 or TRBD2 (6 bases each). V shed 0 bases and J shed 2 bases, with 12 bases lying between them. This CDR3 comprises 16 residues. The germline gives CDR1 MNHEY, CDR2 SVGAGI. The CDR3 DNA sequence: TGTGCCAGCAGTTACTCGGGGGCGGGAACCACAGATACGCAGTATTTT. It specifies CASSYSGAGTTDTQYF.

The chain uses TRBV18 and TRBJ1-1; perhaps TRBD1 as D (6 bases). Trimming stripped 1 base from V and 7 bases from J, with 22 bases between. The CDR3 has 17 amino acids. Germline-derived CDR1 and CDR2 are KGHSH and LQKENI. CDR3 DNA: TGTGCCAGCTCACCACTCTTAGGACAGCATGTATCAAGTGAAGCTTTCTTT. Protein: CASSPLLGQHVSSEAFF.

The rearrangement uses TRBV30 and TRBJ1-3, with TRBD1 matching 8 bases. Per the germline V gene, CDR1 is GTSNPN and CDR2 is SVGIG (reference sequence). The CDR3 contains 14 residues. The J segment lost 0 bases and the V segment lost 8 bases, leaving 6 bases of the junction unmatched. The CDR3 loop reads CAGGTGLSGNTIYF. CDR3 sequence (DNA): TGTGCCGGCGGGACAGGCCTCTCTGGAAACACCATATATTTT.

The CDR3 spells CASSEAPVSGYTF. The CDR3, as DNA: TGTGCCAGCTCCGAAGCTCCAGTCTCCGGCTACACCTTC. The chain joins TRBV18 to TRBJ1-2; D remains unclear. The CDR3 extends over 13 amino acids. In germline, CDR1 is KGHSH, CDR2 LQKENI. The V gene lost 6 bases and the J gene lost 8 bases, with 16 bases spanning the gap.

This clone was counted between two and nine times. The same CDR3 can be traced to other DNA sequences in this sample. V and J are TRBV2 and TRBJ1-1; TRBD1 matches at 7 bases. The J segment lost 1 base and the V segment lost 6 bases, leaving 2 bases of the junction unmatched. The germline V gene has CDR1 SNHLY and CDR2 FYNNEI. This CDR3 is built from 13 residues. As DNA, the CDR3 is TGTGCCAGCAGCGACAGGGCGAACACTGAAGCTTTCTTT. Protein: CASSDRANTEAFF.

The J gene is TRBJ2-7, the V gene TRBV5-1; perhaps TRBD2 as D (7 bases). This CDR3 contains 15 residues. Between the trimmed V and J ends, which lost 4 bases and 0 bases, there was a span of 14 bases. Germline V lookup: CDR1 SGHRS, CDR2 YFSETQ. The CDR3 here is CASSPQAGASYEQYF. The CDR3 DNA reads as TGCGCCAGCAGCCCCCAGGCGGGGGCCTCCTACGAGCAGTACTTC.

The V and J genes are TRBV28 and TRBJ2-7; 9 bases match TRBD1. CDR3 length: 15 residues. In germline, CDR1 is MDHEN, CDR2 SYDVKM. V shed 2 bases, J shed 6 bases, and the junction held 8 bases outside the gene matches. The CDR3 here is CASSLTGTGKSEQYF. The CDR3 nucleotides read TGTGCCAGCAGTTTAACCGGGACAGGGAAGAGCGAGCAGTACTTC.

Only a few counts were recorded for this clone. Other nucleotide sequences from this sample produce the same CDR3. V is TRBV30 and J is TRBJ2-7; D ambiguous. Trimming pared 1 base from V and 3 bases from J, leaving 4 bases between. Germline CDR1 and CDR2: GTSNPN and SVGIG (reference sequence). The CDR3 is made up of 11 amino acids. As DNA, the CDR3 is TGTGCCTGGAGTGCCTACTACGAGCAGTACTTC. The encoded protein is CAWSAYYEQYF.

The chain carries TRBV28 and TRBJ1-4, with TRBD1 matching over 7 bases. The ends lost 4 bases at V and 0 bases at J; junction bases unmatched: 5. In germline, CDR1 is MDHEN, CDR2 SYDVKM. This CDR3 comprises 16 residues. Here the CDR3 DNA reads TGTGCCAGCAGTTCACCGGGGACAGCAACTAATGAAAAACTGTTTTTT. Its translation: CASSSPGTATNEKLFF.

The chain has TRBV7-8 and TRBJ1-3, with 7 nucleotides matching TRBD1. J gave up 0 bases and V 1 base, and 9 bases lay outside the gene matches. Germline lookup yields CDR1 SGHVS and CDR2 FQNEAQ. The CDR3 is made up of 18 amino acids. The CDR3 DNA is TGTGCCAGCAGCTTAGTACCCACAGGGGCGTACTCTGGAAACACCATATATTTT. This translates into CASSLVPTGAYSGNTIYF.